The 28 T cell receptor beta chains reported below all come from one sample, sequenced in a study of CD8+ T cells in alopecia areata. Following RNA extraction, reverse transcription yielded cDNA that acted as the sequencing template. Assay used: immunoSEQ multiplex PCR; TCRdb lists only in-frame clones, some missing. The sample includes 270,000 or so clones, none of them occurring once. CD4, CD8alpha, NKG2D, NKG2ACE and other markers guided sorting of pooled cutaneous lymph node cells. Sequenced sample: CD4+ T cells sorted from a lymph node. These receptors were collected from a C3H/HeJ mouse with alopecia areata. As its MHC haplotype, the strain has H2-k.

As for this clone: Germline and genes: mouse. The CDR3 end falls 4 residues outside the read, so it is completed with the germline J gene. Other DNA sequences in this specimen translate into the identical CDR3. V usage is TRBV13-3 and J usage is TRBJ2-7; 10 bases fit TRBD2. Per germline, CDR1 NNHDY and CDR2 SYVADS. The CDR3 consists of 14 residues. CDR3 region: CASSRLGGPYEQYF. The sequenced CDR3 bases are TGTGCCAGCAGTCGACTGGGGGGACCTTAT.

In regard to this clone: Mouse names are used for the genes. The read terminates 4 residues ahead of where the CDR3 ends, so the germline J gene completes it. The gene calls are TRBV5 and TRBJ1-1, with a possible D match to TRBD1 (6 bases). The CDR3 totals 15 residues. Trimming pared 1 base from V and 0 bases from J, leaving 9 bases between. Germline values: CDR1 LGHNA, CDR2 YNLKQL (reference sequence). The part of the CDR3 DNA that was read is TGTGCCAGCAGCCAAGCCGGGACACCAAACACA. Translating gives CASSQAGTPNT. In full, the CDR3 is CASSQAGTPNTEVFF.

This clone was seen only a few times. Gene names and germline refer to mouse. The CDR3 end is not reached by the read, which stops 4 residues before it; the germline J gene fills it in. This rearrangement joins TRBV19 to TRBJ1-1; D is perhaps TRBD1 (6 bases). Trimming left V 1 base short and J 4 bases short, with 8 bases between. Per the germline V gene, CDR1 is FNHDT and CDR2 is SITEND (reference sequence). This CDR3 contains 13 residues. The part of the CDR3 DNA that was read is TGTGCCAGCAGTATAAGGGACACCACA. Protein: CASSIRDTT. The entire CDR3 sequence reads CASSIRDTTEVFF.

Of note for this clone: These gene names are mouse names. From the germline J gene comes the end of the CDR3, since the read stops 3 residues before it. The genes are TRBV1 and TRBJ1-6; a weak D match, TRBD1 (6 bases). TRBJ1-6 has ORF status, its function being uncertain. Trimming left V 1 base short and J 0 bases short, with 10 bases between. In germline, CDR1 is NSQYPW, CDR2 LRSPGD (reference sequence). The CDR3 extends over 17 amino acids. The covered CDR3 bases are TGCACCTGCAGTGCAGTCCGGGACAATTCCTATAATTCGCCC. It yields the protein CTCSAVRDNSYNSP. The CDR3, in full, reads CTCSAVRDNSYNSPLYF.

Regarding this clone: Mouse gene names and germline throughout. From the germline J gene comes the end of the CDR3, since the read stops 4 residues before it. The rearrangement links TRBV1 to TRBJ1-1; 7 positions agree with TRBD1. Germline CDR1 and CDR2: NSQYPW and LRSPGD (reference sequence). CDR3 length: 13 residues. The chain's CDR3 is CTCSADRETEVFF. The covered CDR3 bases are TGCACCTGCAGTGCCGACAGGGAGACA.

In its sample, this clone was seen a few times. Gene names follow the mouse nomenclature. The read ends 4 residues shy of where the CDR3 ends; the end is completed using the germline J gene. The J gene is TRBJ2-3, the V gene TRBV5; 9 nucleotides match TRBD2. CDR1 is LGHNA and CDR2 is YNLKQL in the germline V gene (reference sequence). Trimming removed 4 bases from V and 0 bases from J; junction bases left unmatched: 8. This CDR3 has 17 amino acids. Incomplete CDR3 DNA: TGTGCCAGCAGCCTGACCGGGACTGGGTCTAGTGCAGAA. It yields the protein CASSLTGTGSSAE. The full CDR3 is CASSLTGTGSSAETLYF.

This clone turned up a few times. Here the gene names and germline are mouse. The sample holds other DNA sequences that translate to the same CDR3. The covered CDR3 bases are TGTGCCAGCGGGGACAGGGGGCTGGACACCGGG. Protein: CASGDRGLDTG. Given in full, the CDR3 is CASGDRGLDTGQLYF. The V and J genes are TRBV13-2 and TRBJ2-2; 11 nucleotides line up with TRBD1. Read data end 4 residues before the CDR3 end; the end is taken from the germline J gene. Unmatched junction bases numbered 3, after V lost 5 bases and J lost 3 bases. CDR1 is NNHNN and CDR2 is SYGAGS in the germline V gene (reference sequence). CDR3 length: 15 amino acids.

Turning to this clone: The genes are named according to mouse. The part of the CDR3 DNA that was read is TGTGCCAGCAGTACAGACATTAACCAAGAC. Translating it yields CASSTDINQD. The complete CDR3 protein is CASSTDINQDTQYF. The chain couples TRBV19 to TRBJ2-5; D gene ambiguous. Coverage ceases 4 residues before the CDR3 finishes, and the germline J gene fills in the end. V was pared by 3 bases and J by 0 bases, with 8 bases between. Germline loops: CDR1 FNHDT, CDR2 SITEND (reference sequence). This CDR3 is 14 amino acids long.

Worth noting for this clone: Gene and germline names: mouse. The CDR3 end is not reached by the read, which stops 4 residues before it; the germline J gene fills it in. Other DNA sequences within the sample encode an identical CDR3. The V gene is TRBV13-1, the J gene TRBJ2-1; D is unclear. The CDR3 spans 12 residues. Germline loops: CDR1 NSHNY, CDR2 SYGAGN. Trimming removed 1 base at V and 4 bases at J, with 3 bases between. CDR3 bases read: TGTGCCAGCAGTGATCAGTATGCT. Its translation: CASSDQYA. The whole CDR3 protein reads CASSDQYAEQFF.

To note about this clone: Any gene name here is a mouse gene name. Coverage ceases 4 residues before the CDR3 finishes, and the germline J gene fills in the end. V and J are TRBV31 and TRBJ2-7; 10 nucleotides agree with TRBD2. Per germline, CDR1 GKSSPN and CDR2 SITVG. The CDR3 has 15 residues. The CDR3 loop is CAWSPAPGGAYEQYF. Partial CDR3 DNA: TGTGCCTGGAGTCCCGCCCCTGGGGGGGCTTAT.

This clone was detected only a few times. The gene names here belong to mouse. The CDR3 region is CASSMRGPGQLYF. CDR3 bases read: TGTGCCAGCAGTATGAGGGGGCCCGGG. This chain links TRBV19 with TRBJ2-2; D may be TRBD1 (7 bases). With the read ending 4 residues before the CDR3 end, the germline J gene is used to fill in that end. CDR3 size: 13 residues. Germline V gene data show CDR1 as FNHDT and CDR2 as SITEND (reference sequence). V shed 2 bases and J shed 6 bases, with 8 bases lying between them. The full variable domain, in which reference TRBV19 and TRBJ2-2 provide the parts outside the CDR3, is GGIITQTPKFLIGQEGQKLTLKCQQNFNHDTMYWYRQDSGKGLRLIYYSITENDLQKGDLSEGYDASREKKSSFSLTVTSAQKNEMAVFLCASSMRGPGQLYFGEGSKLTVL.

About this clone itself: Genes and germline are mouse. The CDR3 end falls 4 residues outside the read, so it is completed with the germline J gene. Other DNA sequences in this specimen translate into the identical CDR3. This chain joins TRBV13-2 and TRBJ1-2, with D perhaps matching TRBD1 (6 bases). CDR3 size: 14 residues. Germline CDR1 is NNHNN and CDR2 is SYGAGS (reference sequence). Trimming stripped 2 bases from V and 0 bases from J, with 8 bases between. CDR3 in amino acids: CASGEGGANSDYTF. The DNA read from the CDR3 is TGTGCCAGCGGTGAAGGGGGGGCAAACTCC.

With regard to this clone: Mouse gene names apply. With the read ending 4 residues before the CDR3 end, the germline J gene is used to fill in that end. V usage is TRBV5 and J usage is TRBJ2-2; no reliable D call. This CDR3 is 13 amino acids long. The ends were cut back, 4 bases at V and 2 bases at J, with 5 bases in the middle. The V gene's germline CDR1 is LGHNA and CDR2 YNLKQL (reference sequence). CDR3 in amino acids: CASSPQNTGQLYF. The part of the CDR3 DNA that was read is TGTGCCAGCAGCCCCCAGAACACCGGG.

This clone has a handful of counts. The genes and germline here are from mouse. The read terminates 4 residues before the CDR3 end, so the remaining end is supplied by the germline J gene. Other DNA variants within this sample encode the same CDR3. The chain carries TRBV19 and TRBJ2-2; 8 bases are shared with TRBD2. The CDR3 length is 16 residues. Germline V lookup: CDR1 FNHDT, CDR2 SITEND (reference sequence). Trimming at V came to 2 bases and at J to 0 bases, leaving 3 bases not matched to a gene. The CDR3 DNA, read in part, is TGTGCCAGCAGTATTGTGGGGGGGGCAAACACCGGG. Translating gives CASSIVGGANTG. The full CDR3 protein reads CASSIVGGANTGQLYF.

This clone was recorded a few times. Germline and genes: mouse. CDR3 DNA (partial): TGTGCTAGCAGTACTAACAAAAAA. This translates into CASSTNKK. The CDR3 in full is CASSTNKKEVFF. This rearrangement joins TRBV17 to TRBJ1-1, with D unclear. The read finishes 4 residues shy of the CDR3 end, and the germline J gene is used to complete it. CDR1 is MNHDT, CDR2 YYDKIL, per germline. This CDR3 contains 12 residues.

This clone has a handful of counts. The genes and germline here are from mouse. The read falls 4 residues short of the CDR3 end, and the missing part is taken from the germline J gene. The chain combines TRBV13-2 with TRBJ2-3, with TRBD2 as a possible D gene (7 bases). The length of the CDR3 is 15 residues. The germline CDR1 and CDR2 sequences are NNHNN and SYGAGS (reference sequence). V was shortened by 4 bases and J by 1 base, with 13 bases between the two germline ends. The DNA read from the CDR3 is TGTGCCAGCGGTTTAGCGGGGGGCGGTGCAGAA. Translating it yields CASGLAGGGAE. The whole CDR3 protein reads CASGLAGGGAETLYF.

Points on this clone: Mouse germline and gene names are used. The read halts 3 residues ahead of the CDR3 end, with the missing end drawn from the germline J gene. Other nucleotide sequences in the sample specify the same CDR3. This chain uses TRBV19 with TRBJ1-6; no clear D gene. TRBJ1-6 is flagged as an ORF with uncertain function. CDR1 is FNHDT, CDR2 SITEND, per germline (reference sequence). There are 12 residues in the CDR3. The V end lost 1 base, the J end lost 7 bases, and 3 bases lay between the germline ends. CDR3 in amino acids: CASSIWNSPLYF. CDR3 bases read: TGTGCCAGCAGTATATGGAATTCGCCC.

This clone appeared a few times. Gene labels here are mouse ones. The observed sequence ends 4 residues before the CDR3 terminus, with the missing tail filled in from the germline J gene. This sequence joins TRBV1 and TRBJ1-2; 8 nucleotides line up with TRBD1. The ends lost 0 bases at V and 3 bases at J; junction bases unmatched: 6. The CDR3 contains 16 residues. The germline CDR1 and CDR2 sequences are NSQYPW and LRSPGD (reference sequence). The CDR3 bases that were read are TGCACCTGCAGTGCAGATACCCGACAGGGGTACTCC. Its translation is CTCSADTRQGYS. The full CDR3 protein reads CTCSADTRQGYSDYTF.

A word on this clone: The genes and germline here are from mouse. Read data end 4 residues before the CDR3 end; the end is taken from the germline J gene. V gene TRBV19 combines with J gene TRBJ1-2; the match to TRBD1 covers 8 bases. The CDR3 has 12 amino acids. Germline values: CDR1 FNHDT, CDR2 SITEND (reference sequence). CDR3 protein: CASSKTGVDYTF. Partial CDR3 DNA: TGTGCCAGCAGTAAGACAGGGGTC.

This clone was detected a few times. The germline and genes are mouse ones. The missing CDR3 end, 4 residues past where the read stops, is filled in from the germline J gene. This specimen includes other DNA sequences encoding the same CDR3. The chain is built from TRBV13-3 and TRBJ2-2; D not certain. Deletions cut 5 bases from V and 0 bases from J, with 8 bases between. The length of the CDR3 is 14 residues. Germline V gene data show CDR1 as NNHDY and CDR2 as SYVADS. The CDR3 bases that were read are TGTGCCAGCAGCAGACAAGCAAACACCGGG. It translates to CASSRQANTG. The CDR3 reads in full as CASSRQANTGQLYF.

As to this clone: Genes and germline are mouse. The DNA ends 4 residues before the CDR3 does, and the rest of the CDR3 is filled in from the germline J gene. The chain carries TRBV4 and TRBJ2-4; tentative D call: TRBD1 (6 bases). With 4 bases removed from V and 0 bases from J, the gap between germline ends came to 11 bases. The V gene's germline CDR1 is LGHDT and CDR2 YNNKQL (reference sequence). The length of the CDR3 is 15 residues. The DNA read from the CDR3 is TGTGCCAGCAGCTTCGGGACAACTAGTCAAAAC. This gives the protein CASSFGTTSQN. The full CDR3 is CASSFGTTSQNTLYF.

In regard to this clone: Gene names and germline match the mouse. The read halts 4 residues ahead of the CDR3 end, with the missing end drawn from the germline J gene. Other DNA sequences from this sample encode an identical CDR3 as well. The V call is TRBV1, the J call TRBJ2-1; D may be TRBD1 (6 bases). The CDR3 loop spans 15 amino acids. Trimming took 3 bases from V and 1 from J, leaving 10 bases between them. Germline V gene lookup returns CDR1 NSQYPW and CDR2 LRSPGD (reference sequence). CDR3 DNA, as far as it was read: TGCACCTGCAGTGCCGGGACAACAAACTATGCT. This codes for CTCSAGTTNYA. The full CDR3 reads CTCSAGTTNYAEQFF.

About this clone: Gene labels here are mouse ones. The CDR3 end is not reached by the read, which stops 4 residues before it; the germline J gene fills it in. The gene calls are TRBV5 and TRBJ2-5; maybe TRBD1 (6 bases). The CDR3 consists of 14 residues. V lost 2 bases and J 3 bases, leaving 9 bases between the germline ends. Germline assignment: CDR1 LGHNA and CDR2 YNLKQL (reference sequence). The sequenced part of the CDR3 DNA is TGTGCCAGCAGCCAACAGGGGAGGCAAGAC. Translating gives CASSQQGRQD. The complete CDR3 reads CASSQQGRQDTQYF.

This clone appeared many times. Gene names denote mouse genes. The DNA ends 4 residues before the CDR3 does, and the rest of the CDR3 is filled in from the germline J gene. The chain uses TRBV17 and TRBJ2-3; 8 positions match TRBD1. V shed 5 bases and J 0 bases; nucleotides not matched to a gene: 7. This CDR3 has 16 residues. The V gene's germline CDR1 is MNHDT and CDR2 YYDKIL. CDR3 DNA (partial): TGTGCTAGCAGTCTCGAACAGGGGGGTAGTGCAGAA. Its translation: CASSLEQGGSAE. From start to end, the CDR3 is CASSLEQGGSAETLYF.

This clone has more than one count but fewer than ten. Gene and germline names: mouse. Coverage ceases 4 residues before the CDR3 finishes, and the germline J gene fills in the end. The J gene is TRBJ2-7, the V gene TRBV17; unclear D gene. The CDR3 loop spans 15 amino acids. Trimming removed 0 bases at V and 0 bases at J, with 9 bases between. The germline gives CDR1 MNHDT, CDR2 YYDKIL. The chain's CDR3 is CASSRDPGDSYEQYF. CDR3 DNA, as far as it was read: TGTGCTAGCAGTAGAGATCCAGGAGACTCCTAT. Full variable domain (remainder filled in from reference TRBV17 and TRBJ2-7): DTTVKQNPRYKLARVGKPVNLICSQTMNHDTMYWYQKKPNQAPKLLLFYYDKILNREADTFEKFQSSRPNNSFCSLYIGSAGLEYSAMYLCASSRDPGDSYEQYFGPGTRLTVL.

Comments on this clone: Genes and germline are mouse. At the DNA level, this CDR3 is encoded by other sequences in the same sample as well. The CDR3 sequence is CASSRDRSNSDYTF. The sequenced CDR3 bases are TGTGCCAGCAGCCGGGACAGATCAAACTCC. V gene TRBV13-3 combines with J gene TRBJ1-2, with 7 bases aligning to TRBD1. The sequence runs out 4 residues before the end of the CDR3; the remainder is reconstructed from the germline J gene. The V gene's germline CDR1 is NNHDY and CDR2 SYVADS. J lost 0 bases, V lost 5 bases, and 4 bases had no gene match. The CDR3 has 14 amino acids.

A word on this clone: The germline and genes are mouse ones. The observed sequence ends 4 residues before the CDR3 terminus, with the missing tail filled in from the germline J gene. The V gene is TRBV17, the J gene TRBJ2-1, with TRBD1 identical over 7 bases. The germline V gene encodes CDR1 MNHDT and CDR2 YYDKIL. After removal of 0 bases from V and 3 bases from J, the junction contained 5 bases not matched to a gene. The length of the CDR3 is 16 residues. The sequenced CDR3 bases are TGTGCTAGCAGTAGAGATAGGGGACAGTTCTATGCT. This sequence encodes CASSRDRGQFYA. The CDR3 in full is CASSRDRGQFYAEQFF.

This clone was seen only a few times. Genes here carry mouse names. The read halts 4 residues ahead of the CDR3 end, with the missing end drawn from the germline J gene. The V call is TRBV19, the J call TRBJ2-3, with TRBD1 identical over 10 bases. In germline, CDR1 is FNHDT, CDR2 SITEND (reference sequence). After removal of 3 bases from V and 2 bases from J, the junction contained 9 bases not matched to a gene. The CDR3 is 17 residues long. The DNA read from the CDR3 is TGTGCCAGCAGTACGAGCCGACAGGGGGCTCTTGCAGAA. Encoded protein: CASSTSRQGALAE. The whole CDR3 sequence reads CASSTSRQGALAETLYF.